One T cell receptor beta chain is described in this entry. The antigen remains unidentified. The record originates from a study of cytomegalovirus exposure and HLA in healthy donors. Study findings and constraints: Later on, an analysis showed TCR association rates differing by HLA locus, with DRB1 the most and HLA-C the fewest.

Trimming stripped 1 base from V and 6 bases from J, with 8 bases between. This CDR3 comprises 13 residues. Germline CDR1 and CDR2: SGHNT and YENEEA. PCR employed 60 Vbeta and 13 Jbeta primers. Measured with immunoSEQ multiplex PCR; TCRdb has only the in-frame clones, and not every one. The sample has about 130,000 clones; roughly 85% are singletons. The sequence derives from a boy aged 5-17 years in good health and CMV-seronegative. Sequencing used PBMCs. The chain combines TRBV11-3 with TRBJ2-3; D unresolved. The CDR3 here is CASSLAPSDTQYF. Written as DNA, the CDR3 is TGTGCCAGCAGCTTAGCCCCGAGTGATACGCAGTATTTT.